The 24 T cell receptor beta chains presented below share a single source sample, sequenced in a study of cytomegalovirus exposure and HLA in healthy donors. Researchers ran the PCR with 60 Vbeta and 13 Jbeta primers. Profiled with immunoSEQ multiplex PCR; TCRdb holds only in-frame clones, not every one. Its listing shows 150,000 or so clones. The sample comprised PBMCs. Receptors originate from a woman younger than 35 in good health and CMV-seronegative.

CDR3 sequence (DNA): TGCGCCAGCACAACCCAGGGGGCCCTTGCCTCTGGGGCCAACGTCCTGACTTTC. Encoded protein: CASTTQGALASGANVLTF. The chain is built from TRBV5-1 and TRBJ2-6, with TRBD1 matching over 8 bases. After removal of 6 bases from V and 0 bases from J, the junction contained 11 bases not matched to a gene. The CDR3 is made up of 18 amino acids. From germline, CDR1 is SGHRS and CDR2 YFSETQ.

CDR3 in DNA: TGCGCCAGCAGCCAAACAGGGGGAAATGAAAAACTGTTTTTT. Its protein is CASSQTGGNEKLFF. The gene calls are TRBV4-1 and TRBJ1-4, with 8 bases matching TRBD1. The CDR3 runs 14 residues. With V trimmed by 2 bases and J by 5 bases, 1 base remained unmatched. Looked up from germline, CDR1 is MGHRA and CDR2 is YSYEKL.

The chain employs TRBV9 and TRBJ2-7; D is possibly TRBD1 (5 bases). CDR1 SGDLS and CDR2 YYNGEE come from the germline V gene. The length of the CDR3 is 15 residues. V shed 3 bases and J shed 1 base, with 14 bases lying between them. Written as DNA, the CDR3 is TGTGCCAGCAGCGCTGGACACCTCATTTCCTACGAGCAGTACTTC. Its translation is CASSAGHLISYEQYF.

The rearrangement joins TRBV7-2 to TRBJ2-3; D remains unclear. Trimming left V 3 bases short and J 2 bases short, with 9 bases between. The CDR3 totals 14 residues. The germline V gene has CDR1 SGHTA and CDR2 FQGNSA. As DNA, the CDR3 is TGTGCCAGCAGCTTCGACTCTTACACAGATACGCAGTATTTT. It yields the protein CASSFDSYTDTQYF.

This chain joins TRBV5-6 and TRBJ2-3, with TRBD2 matching 13 bases. The CDR3 contains 17 residues. Per germline, CDR1 SGHDT and CDR2 YYEEEE. V lost 4 bases to trimming and J lost 2 bases; unmatched junction nucleotides: 7. For the CDR3, the DNA is TGTGCCAGCAGCCCGGGACTAGCGGGAACCTACACAGATACGCAGTATTTT. The encoded protein is CASSPGLAGTYTDTQYF.

The V and J genes are TRBV27 and TRBJ1-4; 9 bases match TRBD1. This CDR3 is built from 15 residues. Trimming removed 0 bases from V and 7 bases from J; junction bases left unmatched: 3. CDR1 and CDR2 (germline): MNHEY, SMNVEV (reference sequence). The CDR3 here is CASSLSQGAREKLFF. The CDR3, as DNA: TGTGCCAGCAGTTTATCACAGGGGGCGCGTGAAAAACTGTTTTTT.

The chain links TRBV9 to TRBJ1-4, with 9 bases fitting TRBD1. The CDR3 runs to 15 residues. The J segment lost 7 bases and the V segment lost 2 bases, leaving 6 bases of the junction unmatched. Looked up from germline, CDR1 is SGDLS and CDR2 is YYNGEE. CDR3 coding DNA: TGTGCCAGCAGCGTTCAGGACAGGGGAGGTGAAAAACTGTTTTTT. Amino acids: CASSVQDRGGEKLFF.

The genes are TRBV18 and TRBJ1-1, with 7 bases that match TRBD1. V was pared by 6 bases and J by 1 base, with 11 bases of the junction left unmatched. CDR3 length: 16 amino acids. In germline, CDR1 is KGHSH, CDR2 LQKENI. CDR3 in amino acids: CASSGLQGRGNTEAFF. CDR3 in DNA: TGTGCCAGCTCCGGATTACAGGGGCGAGGGAACACTGAAGCTTTCTTT. Together with reference TRBV18 and TRBJ1-1, the CDR3 gives the full variable domain: NAGVMQNPRHLVRRRGQEARLRCSPMKGHSHVYWYRQLPEEGLKFMVYLQKENIIDESGMPKERFSAEFPKEGPSILRIQQVVRGDSAAYFCASSGLQGRGNTEAFFGQGTRLTVV.

The chain carries TRBV5-4 and TRBJ2-7; 10 nucleotides align to TRBD1. After removal of 2 bases from V and 2 bases from J, the junction contained 4 bases not matched to a gene. The CDR3 is made up of 15 amino acids. Germline CDR1 SGHNT, CDR2 YYREEE (reference sequence). CDR3 in DNA: TGTGCCAGCAGCTTACCCGGGACAGGGGCCTACGAGCAGTACTTC. It yields the protein CASSLPGTGAYEQYF. Complete variable domain (other parts from reference TRBV5-4 and TRBJ2-7): ETGVTQSPTHLIKTRGQQVTLRCSSQSGHNTVSWYQQALGQGPQFIFQYYREEENGRGNFPPRFSGLQFPNYSSELNVNALELDDSALYLCASSLPGTGAYEQYFGPGTRLTVT.

The gene calls are TRBV6-1 and TRBJ1-1, with D perhaps matching TRBD1 (5 bases). V was trimmed by 5 bases and J by 4 bases, leaving 17 bases between them. The CDR3 extends over 15 amino acids. Per the germline V gene, CDR1 is MNHNS and CDR2 is SASEGT. The CDR3 region is CASSSIQGGITEAFF. CDR3 DNA sequence: TGTGCCAGCAGTTCGATCCAGGGAGGGATCACTGAAGCTTTCTTT.

The rearrangement links TRBV5-1 to TRBJ1-3; 8 bases align to TRBD1. The germline gives CDR1 SGHRS, CDR2 YFSETQ. The CDR3 consists of 14 residues. The junction had 0 bases not matched to a gene; V was cut back by 0 bases and J by 4 bases. The DNA of the CDR3 is TGCGCCAGCAGCTTGGGACAGGGGGGAAACACCATATATTTT. Translating it yields CASSLGQGGNTIYF.

The chain combines TRBV7-3 with TRBJ2-1; D may be TRBD2 (6 bases). The CDR3 is 13 residues long. Germline values: CDR1 SGHTA, CDR2 FQGTGA. Trimming cost V 0 bases and J 6 bases, with 6 bases left between them. The CDR3 protein is CASSLTGLNEQFF. For the CDR3, the DNA is TGTGCCAGCAGCTTAACGGGACTCAATGAGCAGTTCTTC.

With respect to this clone: Germline is not matched at one junction end, which may reflect a read error. This sequence joins TRBV6-1 and TRBJ2-4; 8 nucleotides line up with TRBD1. Germline V gene sequence: CDR1 MNHNS, CDR2 SASEGT. The CDR3 is 14 residues long. In nucleotides, the CDR3 is TGTGCCAGCAGTGCGTCGACAGGGGCCCTCCAACTTTTTTTC. Encoded protein: CASSASTGALQLFF.

This chain joins TRBV7-9 and TRBJ2-1; D gene unclear. The V end was cut by 3 bases, the J end by 5 bases, with 11 bases between. This CDR3 region has 14 residues. Germline V CDR1 and CDR2: SEHNR, FQNEAQ (reference sequence). The CDR3 loop is CASSFLNNDNEQFF. CDR3 DNA: TGTGCCAGCAGCTTCTTGAACAATGACAATGAGCAGTTCTTC.

This chain joins TRBV25-1 and TRBJ2-2; TRBD2 agrees at 7 bases. J was trimmed by 6 bases and V by 6 bases; bases with no gene match: 7. Germline CDR1 and CDR2: MGHDK and SYGVNS. This CDR3 contains 14 residues. The CDR3 here is CASRERDFAGELFF. The CDR3 DNA sequence: TGTGCCAGCAGGGAGCGGGACTTTGCCGGGGAGCTGTTTTTT.

The chain combines TRBV19 with TRBJ1-2; 9 bases align to TRBD1. Unmatched junction bases numbered 5, after V lost 6 bases and J lost 3 bases. CDR1 is LNHDA, CDR2 SQIVND, per germline (reference sequence). CDR3 size: 14 residues. The CDR3 DNA sequence: TGTGCCAGTAGCAGACAGGGGGTCGACTATGGCTACACCTTC. It is translated as CASSRQGVDYGYTF.

J is TRBJ1-1 and V is TRBV5-4, with 8 bases aligning to TRBD1. Germline CDR1 reads SGHNT; CDR2 reads YYREEE (reference sequence). Trimming removed 1 base from V and 6 bases from J; junction bases left unmatched: 2. The CDR3 sequence is 13 residues long. CDR3 region: CASSLTGGAEAFF. The DNA of the CDR3 is TGTGCCAGCAGCTTGACAGGGGGAGCTGAAGCTTTCTTT.

The J gene is TRBJ1-5, the V gene TRBV19, with 7 bases lining up with TRBD1. Germline-derived CDR1 and CDR2 are LNHDA and SQIVND (reference sequence). This CDR3 spans 15 amino acids. V dropped 2 bases and J dropped 4; count of bases not matched to a gene: 5. The CDR3 sequence is CASSILRDRNQPQHF. The CDR3 nucleotides are TGTGCCAGTAGTATACTCCGGGACAGAAATCAGCCCCAGCATTTT.

The chain uses TRBV29-1 and TRBJ1-1; possible D gene TRBD1, 6 bases. The V end lost 6 bases, the J end lost 8 bases, and 16 bases lay between the germline ends. From germline, CDR1 is SQVTM and CDR2 ANQGSEA. This CDR3 region has 12 residues. CDR3 amino acids: CSVDITGLEAFF. CDR3 nucleotide sequence: TGCAGCGTGGATATTACAGGGCTGGAAGCTTTCTTT.

The chain carries TRBV4-1 and TRBJ2-7, with 7 positions matching TRBD1. There are 14 residues in the CDR3. Germline trimming cut 2 bases from V and 3 bases from J; bases unmatched to any gene: 4. Germline CDR1 and CDR2: MGHRA and YSYEKL. In DNA, the CDR3 is TGCGCCAGCAGCCAATGGGACAGTCACTACGAGCAGTACTTC. Translating it yields CASSQWDSHYEQYF.

This chain joins TRBV19 and TRBJ1-4; 8 bases line up with TRBD1. CDR3 size: 17 residues. CDR1 and CDR2 (germline): LNHDA, SQIVND (reference sequence). The trim removed 5 bases at V and 3 bases at J, leaving 11 bases unmatched. CDR3 nucleotides: TGTGCCAGTAGTGTAGGAGGCAGGGGGCGTCCTAATGAAAAACTGTTTTTT. Protein sequence: CASSVGGRGRPNEKLFF.

CDR3: CSVETSGYTDTQYF. The CDR3 nucleotides read TGCAGCGTGGAGACTAGCGGGTACACAGATACGCAGTATTTT. This chain connects TRBV29-1 to TRBJ2-3; the match to TRBD2 covers 10 bases. V dropped 6 bases and J dropped 2; count of bases not matched to a gene: 5. The CDR3 sequence is 14 residues long. Germline loops: CDR1 SQVTM, CDR2 ANQGSEA.

This sequence joins TRBV18 and TRBJ2-5, with D perhaps matching TRBD2 (6 bases). CDR3 length: 15 amino acids. The V and J ends lost 3 bases and 5 bases respectively, with 16 bases between them. Per the germline V gene, CDR1 is KGHSH and CDR2 is LQKENI. DNA of the CDR3: TGTGCCAGCTCACCGATGACTAGTACCTTTGAGACCCAGTACTTC. It codes for CASSPMTSTFETQYF. Using reference TRBV18 and TRBJ2-5 for the parts outside the CDR3, the full variable domain is NAGVMQNPRHLVRRRGQEARLRCSPMKGHSHVYWYRQLPEEGLKFMVYLQKENIIDESGMPKERFSAEFPKEGPSILRIQQVVRGDSAAYFCASSPMTSTFETQYFGPGTRLLVL.

The chain recombines TRBV27 with TRBJ1-1; possible D gene TRBD1, 5 bases. Germline V CDR1 and CDR2: MNHEY, SMNVEV (reference sequence). Between the trimmed V and J ends, which lost 8 bases and 4 bases, there was a span of 14 bases. There are 13 residues in the CDR3. The CDR3 sequence: CASAFGGSTEAFF. CDR3 DNA: TGTGCCAGCGCTTTTGGGGGGAGCACTGAAGCTTTCTTT.